One sample yielded the 5 T cell receptor beta chains listed below, sequenced in a study of CD8 T cells in Susac syndrome. Random-hexamer reverse transcription was applied to about 0.45 to 1 ug RNA. In TCRdb, the immunoSEQ multiplex PCR reads were re-called with MiXCR into one record per CDR3 protein. This table holds some 300,000 distinct CDR3 sequences, almost 85% found once. The specimen was CD8+ T cells from PBMCs. All receptors come from a human donor with multiple sclerosis.

The rearrangement joins TRBV18 to TRBJ2-5, with D perhaps matching TRBD1 or TRBD2 (6 bases each). Germline CDR1 reads KGHSH; CDR2 reads LQKENI. Trimming stripped 3 bases from V and 5 bases from J, with 10 bases between. CDR3 size: 13 residues. DNA of the CDR3: TGTGCCAGCTCACCGACGGGGGCTGAGACCCAGTACTTC. Amino acids: CASSPTGAETQYF.

This chain uses TRBV13 with TRBJ2-7; weak D call: TRBD2 (6 bases). This CDR3 region has 12 residues. V was pared by 5 bases and J by 6 bases, with 11 bases between. Germline V gene sequence: CDR1 PRHDT, CDR2 FYEKMQ (reference sequence). The chain's CDR3 is CASSPTGGEQYF. The CDR3 DNA is TGTGCCAGCAGCCCTACCGGGGGCGAGCAGTACTTC.

The chain's CDR3 is CASSLLTSGMQETQYF. Here the CDR3 DNA reads TGTGCCAGCAGTTTATTAACTAGCGGGATGCAAGAGACCCAGTACTTC. The gene calls are TRBV28 and TRBJ2-5; 10 bases are shared with TRBD2. Germline CDR1 is MDHEN and CDR2 is SYDVKM. J gave up 2 bases and V 1 base, and 4 bases lay outside the gene matches. CDR3 length: 16 amino acids. The whole variable domain, filled in from reference TRBV28 and TRBJ2-5, reads DVKVTQSSRYLVKRTGEKVFLECVQDMDHENMFWYRQDPGLGLRLIYFSYDVKMKEKGDIPEGYSVSREKKERFSLILESASTNQTSMYLCASSLLTSGMQETQYFGPGTRLLVL.

In regard to this clonotype: The conserved closing phenylalanine or tryptophan is absent in this CDR3, likely reflecting a read error. This chain uses TRBV28 with TRBJ1-4, with 8 bases identical to TRBD1. Germline assignment: CDR1 MDHEN and CDR2 SYDVKM. This CDR3 has 13 residues. Trimming cost V 5 bases and J 10 bases; bases outside gene matches: 6. This chain's CDR3 is CASSTQGAGKLFL. CDR3 sequence (DNA): TGTGCCAGCAGTACCCAGGGGGCGGGAAAACTGTTTCTT.

The rearrangement uses TRBV27 and TRBJ2-7, with a possible D match to TRBD1 (6 bases). CDR1 MNHEY and CDR2 SMNVEV come from the germline V gene (reference sequence). The CDR3 is 14 residues long. The V and J ends lost 3 bases and 3 bases respectively, with 12 bases between them. CDR3 in DNA: TGTGCCAGCAGTTTCGGACAGACCAACTACGAGCAGTACTTC. As protein: CASSFGQTNYEQYF.